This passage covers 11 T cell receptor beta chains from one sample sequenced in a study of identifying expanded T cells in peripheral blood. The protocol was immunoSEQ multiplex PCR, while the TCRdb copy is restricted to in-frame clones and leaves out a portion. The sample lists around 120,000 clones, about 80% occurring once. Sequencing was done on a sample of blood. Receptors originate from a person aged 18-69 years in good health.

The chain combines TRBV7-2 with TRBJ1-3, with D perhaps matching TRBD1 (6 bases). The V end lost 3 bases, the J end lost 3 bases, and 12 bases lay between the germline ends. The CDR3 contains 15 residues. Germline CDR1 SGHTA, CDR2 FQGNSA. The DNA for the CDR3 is TGTGCCAGCAGCTTTTCGGGGGCGAGTGGAAACACCATATATTTT. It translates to CASSFSGASGNTIYF.

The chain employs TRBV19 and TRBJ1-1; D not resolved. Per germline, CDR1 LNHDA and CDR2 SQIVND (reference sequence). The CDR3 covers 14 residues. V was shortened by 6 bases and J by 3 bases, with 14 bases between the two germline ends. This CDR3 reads CASSLGGWDTEAFF. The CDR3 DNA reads TGTGCCAGTAGCCTTGGTGGGTGGGACACTGAAGCTTTCTTT. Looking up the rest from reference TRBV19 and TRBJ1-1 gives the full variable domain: DGGITQSPKYLFRKEGQNVTLSCEQNLNHDAMYWYRQDPGQGLRLIYYSQIVNDFQKGDIAEGYSVSREKKESFPLTVTSAQKNPTAFYLCASSLGGWDTEAFFGQGTRLTVV.

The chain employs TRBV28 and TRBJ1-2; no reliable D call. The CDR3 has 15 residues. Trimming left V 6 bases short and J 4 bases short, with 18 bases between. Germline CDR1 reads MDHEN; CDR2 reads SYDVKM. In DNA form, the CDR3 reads TGTGCCAGCAGACCTCGGACGGATGGACTCTATGGCTACACCTTC. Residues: CASRPRTDGLYGYTF.

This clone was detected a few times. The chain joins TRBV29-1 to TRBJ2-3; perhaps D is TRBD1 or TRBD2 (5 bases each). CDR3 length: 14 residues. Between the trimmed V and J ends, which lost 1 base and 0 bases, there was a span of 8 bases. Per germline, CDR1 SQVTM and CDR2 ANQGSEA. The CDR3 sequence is CSVEGGPSTDTQYF. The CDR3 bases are TGCAGCGTTGAAGGGGGACCCAGCACAGATACGCAGTATTTT.

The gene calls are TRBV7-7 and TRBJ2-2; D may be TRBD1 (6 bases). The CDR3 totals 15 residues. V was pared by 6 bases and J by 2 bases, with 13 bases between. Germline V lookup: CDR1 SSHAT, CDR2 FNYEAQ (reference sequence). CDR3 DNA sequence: TGTGCCAGCAGTCGTACAGGGAAAAACACCGGGGAGCTGTTTTTT. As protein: CASSRTGKNTGELFF.

CDR3 residues: CASSTGTPKNIQYF. The CDR3 region has the DNA TGCGCCAGCAGTACAGGGACACCCAAAAACATTCAGTACTTC. The chain carries TRBV5-1 and TRBJ2-4; weak D call: TRBD1 (6 bases). CDR1 is SGHRS and CDR2 is YFSETQ in the germline V gene. The CDR3 totals 14 residues. V gave up 5 bases and J gave up 2 bases, with 11 bases separating them.

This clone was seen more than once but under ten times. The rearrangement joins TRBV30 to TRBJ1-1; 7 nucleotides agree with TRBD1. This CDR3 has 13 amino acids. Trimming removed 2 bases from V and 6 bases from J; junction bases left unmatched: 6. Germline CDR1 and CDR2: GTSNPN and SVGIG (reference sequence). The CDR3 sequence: CAWSTGEYSEAFF. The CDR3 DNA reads TGTGCCTGGAGTACAGGGGAGTATTCTGAAGCTTTCTTT.

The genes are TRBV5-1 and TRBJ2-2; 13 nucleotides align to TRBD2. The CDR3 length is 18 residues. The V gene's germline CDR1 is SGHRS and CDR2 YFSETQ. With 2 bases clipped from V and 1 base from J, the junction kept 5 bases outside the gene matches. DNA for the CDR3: TGCGCCAGCAGCTTCCGACTAGCGGGGGGCTTGAACACCGGGGAGCTGTTTTTT. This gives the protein CASSFRLAGGLNTGELFF. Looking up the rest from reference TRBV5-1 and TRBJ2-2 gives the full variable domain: KAGVTQTPRYLIKTRGQQVTLSCSPISGHRSVSWYQQTPGQGLQFLFEYFSETQRNKGNFPGRFSGRQFSNSRSEMNVSTLELGDSALYLCASSFRLAGGLNTGELFFGEGSRLTVL.

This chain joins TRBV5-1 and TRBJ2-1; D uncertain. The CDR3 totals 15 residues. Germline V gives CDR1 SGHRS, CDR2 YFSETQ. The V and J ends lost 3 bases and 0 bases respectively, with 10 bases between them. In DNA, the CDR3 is TGCGCCAGCAGCTCCAGTCCCGGCTCCTACAATGAGCAGTTCTTC. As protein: CASSSSPGSYNEQFF. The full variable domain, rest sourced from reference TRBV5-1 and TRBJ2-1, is KAGVTQTPRYLIKTRGQQVTLSCSPISGHRSVSWYQQTPGQGLQFLFEYFSETQRNKGNFPGRFSGRQFSNSRSEMNVSTLELGDSALYLCASSSSPGSYNEQFFGPGTRLTVL.

The DNA for the CDR3 is TGTGCCAGTAGTATAAACAGGCTCCGGCGGACTAACTATGGCTACACCTTC. It codes for CASSINRLRRTNYGYTF. The V gene is TRBV19, the J gene TRBJ1-2, with D possibly TRBD1 on 5 matching bases. Germline-derived CDR1 and CDR2 are LNHDA and SQIVND (reference sequence). Trimming removed 2 bases from V and 0 bases from J, with 16 bases in between. This CDR3 has 17 residues.

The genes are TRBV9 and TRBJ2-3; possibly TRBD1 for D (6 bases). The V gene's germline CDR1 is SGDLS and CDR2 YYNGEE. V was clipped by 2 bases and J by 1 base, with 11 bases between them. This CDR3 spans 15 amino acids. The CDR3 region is CASSVQGGRTDTQYF. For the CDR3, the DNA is TGTGCCAGCAGCGTCCAAGGGGGTCGCACAGATACGCAGTATTTT.